A single sample is the source of the 30 T cell receptor beta chains below, sequenced in a study of radiation and T cells in renal cell carcinoma. Time point noted: blood 2 weeks post-SBRT. Treatment here: 15 Gy SBRT to primary tumor, nephrectomy 4 weeks later. The table came from immunoSEQ multiplex PCR; TCRdb's copy has only in-frame clones and leaves some out. The sample lists tens of thousands of clones, around 85% seen once, with 20% to 25% in the top ten. Specimen: blood, collected from a patient whose treatment included radiotherapy and nephrectomy. Receptor source: a woman aged 50 to 60 with renal cell carcinoma.

The rearrangement uses TRBV25-1 and TRBJ1-4, with 8 positions matching TRBD1. Germline loops: CDR1 MGHDK, CDR2 SYGVNS. The CDR3 has 15 amino acids. V lost 4 bases to trimming and J lost 8 bases; unmatched junction nucleotides: 9. Here the CDR3 reads CASSGSRGPGEKLFF. CDR3 DNA sequence: TGTGCCAGCAGTGGAAGCAGGGGGCCAGGGGAAAAACTGTTTTTT.

The chain combines TRBV2 with TRBJ2-3, with D perhaps matching TRBD1 or TRBD2 (6 bases each). This CDR3 contains 13 residues. Trimming removed 7 bases from V and 4 bases from J, with 12 bases in between. Germline CDR1 and CDR2: SNHLY and FYNNEI. The CDR3 DNA is TGTGCCAGCAATTACAGGGAGGCAGATACGCAGTATTTT. Its translation: CASNYREADTQYF. Drawing the rest from reference TRBV2 and TRBJ2-3, the complete variable domain is EPEVTQTPSHQVTQMGQEVILRCVPISNHLYFYWYRQILGQKVEFLVSFYNNEISEKSEIFDDQFSVERPDGSNFTLKIRSTKLEDSAMYFCASNYREADTQYFGPGTRLTVL.

This clone was detected a few times. Other DNA sequences in this specimen translate into the identical CDR3. The chain employs TRBV30 and TRBJ1-6; D uncertain. The V gene's germline CDR1 is GTSNPN and CDR2 SVGIG (reference sequence). The CDR3 runs 13 residues. The V gene lost 1 base and the J gene lost 5 bases, with 6 bases spanning the gap. The CDR3 is CAWSGENNSPLHF. The CDR3 DNA sequence: TGTGCCTGGAGTGGGGAAAATAATTCACCCCTCCACTTT. Drawing the rest from reference TRBV30 and TRBJ1-6, the complete variable domain is SQTIHQWPATLVQPVGSPLSLECTVEGTSNPNLYWYRQAAGRGLQLLFYSVGIGQISSEVPQNLSASRPQDRQFILSSKKLLLSDSGFYLCAWSGENNSPLHFGNGTRLTVT.

The rearrangement joins TRBV7-9 to TRBJ2-4; D is undetermined. There are 12 residues in the CDR3. V was clipped by 5 bases and J by 8 bases, with 10 bases between them. The V gene's germline CDR1 is SEHNR and CDR2 FQNEAQ (reference sequence). Written as DNA, the CDR3 is TGTGCCAGCAGCCCCAATCCAGACATTCAGTACTTC. This codes for CASSPNPDIQYF.

This clone has just one count. The chain employs TRBV2 and TRBJ1-2; no firm D call. V shed 6 bases and J shed 8 bases, with 19 bases lying between them. Germline CDR1 is SNHLY and CDR2 is FYNNEI. The CDR3 consists of 14 residues. The CDR3 region has the DNA TGTGCCAGCAGCCTTAGCGGGATCCTTCAGGGCTACACCTTC. Amino acids: CASSLSGILQGYTF.

The chain recombines TRBV5-1 with TRBJ2-7; D gene uncertain. The CDR3 sequence is 14 residues long. From germline, CDR1 is SGHRS and CDR2 YFSETQ. V was clipped by 1 base and J by 3 bases, with 11 bases between them. CDR3 sequence: CASSLRGLGYEQYF. The CDR3, as DNA: TGCGCCAGCAGCTTGAGAGGCTTGGGCTACGAGCAGTACTTC.

The rearrangement links TRBV30 to TRBJ1-6; weak D call: TRBD1 (5 bases). The CDR3 consists of 15 residues. V lost 4 bases and J 4 bases, leaving 14 bases between the germline ends. CDR1 is GTSNPN and CDR2 is SVGIG in the germline V gene (reference sequence). The CDR3 bases are TGTGCCTGGATGGAAAACAGGCCATATAATTCACCCCTCCACTTT. This encodes CAWMENRPYNSPLHF.

J is TRBJ1-6 and V is TRBV19; 8 bases align to TRBD1. CDR1 LNHDA and CDR2 SQIVND come from the germline V gene (reference sequence). CDR3 size: 15 residues. After removal of 3 bases from V and 6 bases from J, the junction contained 4 bases not matched to a gene. Here the CDR3 reads CASSIRQGSNSPLHF. The CDR3 DNA is TGTGCCAGTAGTATCAGACAGGGGAGTAATTCACCCCTCCACTTT.

The V call is TRBV6-5, the J call TRBJ2-3; D is perhaps TRBD1 (5 bases). CDR3 length: 15 residues. Germline V gene data show CDR1 as MNHEY and CDR2 as SVGAGI. With 4 bases removed from V and 7 bases from J, the gap between germline ends came to 18 bases. The DNA for the CDR3 is TGTGCCAGCAGTTTCCAGGGTAATGGTTTAAATACGCAGTATTTT. This gives the protein CASSFQGNGLNTQYF.

The chain's CDR3 is CASSHRIWEKLFF. The CDR3 DNA is TGTGCCAGCAGCCACAGGATTTGGGAAAAACTGTTTTTT. This chain uses TRBV14 with TRBJ1-4, with no clear D. The CDR3 sequence is 13 residues long. Germline CDR1 SGHDN, CDR2 FVKESK. V lost 3 bases to trimming and J lost 8 bases, with 10 bases between them.

The chain uses TRBV10-1 and TRBJ2-1; 7 bases line up with TRBD2. The CDR3 extends over 12 amino acids. CDR1 WNHNN and CDR2 SYGVQD come from the germline V gene (reference sequence). V was clipped by 4 bases and J by 16 bases; unmatched bases: 10. CDR3: CASSGTRQAKFF. The CDR3 coding sequence is TGCGCCAGCAGTGGGACTAGGCAGGCGAAATTCTTC.

The rearrangement uses TRBV4-1 and TRBJ2-3; 9 nucleotides match TRBD1. The CDR3 runs 15 residues. Germline V gene data show CDR1 as MGHRA and CDR2 as YSYEKL. V shed 5 bases, J shed 1 base, and the junction held 4 bases outside the gene matches. The CDR3 region has the DNA TGCGCCAGCAGCGACAGGGGGGCCCGCACAGATACGCAGTATTTT. It translates to CASSDRGARTDTQYF.

The chain couples TRBV5-4 to TRBJ1-2, with a weak D call TRBD1 (5 bases). Germline-derived CDR1 and CDR2 are SGHNT and YYREEE (reference sequence). With 3 bases removed from V and 3 bases from J, the gap between germline ends came to 12 bases. The CDR3 loop spans 14 amino acids. The CDR3 sequence is CASSSGAVDYGYTF. The CDR3 nucleotides read TGTGCCAGCAGCTCCGGGGCAGTGGACTATGGCTACACCTTC. The variable domain in full, completed from reference TRBV5-4 and TRBJ1-2, reads ETGVTQSPTHLIKTRGQQVTLRCSSQSGHNTVSWYQQALGQGPQFIFQYYREEENGRGNFPPRFSGLQFPNYSSELNVNALELDDSALYLCASSSGAVDYGYTFGSGTRLTVV.

The gene calls are TRBV19 and TRBJ1-2, with 10 positions matching TRBD1. Germline V gene lookup returns CDR1 LNHDA and CDR2 SQIVND (reference sequence). V lost 5 bases and J lost 5; bases outside the gene matches: 11. This CDR3 has 16 residues. This CDR3 is CASSLLLGDRGYGYTF. The CDR3 coding sequence is TGTGCCAGTAGTCTCCTCTTGGGGGACAGGGGATATGGCTACACCTTC.

CDR3 sequence reads: CASSLAFDTQYF. The CDR3, as DNA: TGTGCCAGCAGCTTAGCGTTTGATACGCAGTATTTT. V gene TRBV7-9 combines with J gene TRBJ2-3; D remains unclear. The CDR3 consists of 12 residues. CDR1 and CDR2 (germline): SEHNR, FQNEAQ (reference sequence). The V end was cut by 0 bases, the J end by 6 bases, with 4 bases between.

This chain links TRBV19 with TRBJ2-2; TRBD1 matches 8 bases. This CDR3 comprises 15 residues. Germline V gives CDR1 LNHDA, CDR2 SQIVND (reference sequence). The junction had 6 bases not matched to a gene; V was cut back by 3 bases and J by 6 bases. CDR3 sequence reads: CASSIRQGAAGELFF. For the CDR3, the DNA is TGTGCCAGTAGTATCCGCCAGGGGGCAGCCGGGGAGCTGTTTTTT.

This sequence joins TRBV9 and TRBJ1-4; D possibly corresponds to TRBD1 (5 bases). The germline gives CDR1 SGDLS, CDR2 YYNGEE. The CDR3 is made up of 14 amino acids. Trimming left V 2 bases short and J 8 bases short, with 13 bases between. This chain's CDR3 is CASSVTPGGEKLFF. DNA for the CDR3: TGTGCCAGCAGCGTGACTCCCGGGGGGGAAAAACTGTTTTTT.

The rearrangement uses TRBV6-6 and TRBJ2-7, with D perhaps matching TRBD2 (5 bases). Per the germline V gene, CDR1 is MNHNY and CDR2 is SVGAGI (reference sequence). Trimming took 5 bases from V and 7 from J, leaving 15 bases between them. The CDR3 is 13 amino acids. The CDR3 coding sequence is TGTGCCAGCAGTCCCATCTCCGGCGGGGAGCAGTACTTC. Protein sequence: CASSPISGGEQYF.

V gene TRBV7-2 combines with J gene TRBJ2-7; 7 nucleotides line up with TRBD2. CDR1 is SGHTA, CDR2 FQGNSA, per germline. This CDR3 is built from 15 residues. V shed 4 bases, J shed 1 base, and the junction held 7 bases outside the gene matches. This CDR3 reads CASSSGGGASYEQYF. The DNA of the CDR3 is TGTGCCAGCAGCTCCGGGGGAGGGGCTTCCTACGAGCAGTACTTC.

This clone turned up a few times. The J gene is TRBJ1-1, the V gene TRBV18, with D possibly matching TRBD1 (5 bases). The germline CDR1 and CDR2 sequences are KGHSH and LQKENI. V was trimmed by 0 bases and J by 7 bases, leaving 6 bases between them. The CDR3 loop spans 12 amino acids. CDR3 region: CASSPPGGEAFF. DNA of the CDR3: TGTGCCAGCTCACCACCGGGGGGTGAAGCTTTCTTT.

The chain employs TRBV5-1 and TRBJ1-1; D unresolved. The CDR3 contains 14 residues. Germline values: CDR1 SGHRS, CDR2 YFSETQ. Trimming stripped 0 bases from V and 0 bases from J, with 6 bases between. CDR3 DNA: TGCGCCAGCAGCTTGGATGCGGTGAACACTGAAGCTTTCTTT. Translated, it gives CASSLDAVNTEAFF.

This rearrangement joins TRBV18 to TRBJ2-7; 7 positions match TRBD1. The CDR3 is 15 residues long. Germline loops: CDR1 KGHSH, CDR2 LQKENI. V was pared by 3 bases and J by 2 bases, with 7 bases of the junction left unmatched. CDR3 loop: CASSPPNRGTYEQYF. For the CDR3, the DNA is TGTGCCAGCTCACCTCCAAACAGGGGCACCTACGAGCAGTACTTC. Supplemented by reference TRBV18 and TRBJ2-7, the full variable domain reads NAGVMQNPRHLVRRRGQEARLRCSPMKGHSHVYWYRQLPEEGLKFMVYLQKENIIDESGMPKERFSAEFPKEGPSILRIQQVVRGDSAAYFCASSPPNRGTYEQYFGPGTRLTVT.

The rearrangement joins TRBV4-1 to TRBJ2-7; 9 nucleotides match TRBD2. This CDR3 has 15 amino acids. V shed 4 bases and J 2 bases; nucleotides not matched to a gene: 6. Germline-derived CDR1 and CDR2 are MGHRA and YSYEKL. CDR3 nucleotides: TGCGCCAGCAGCCCCCTGCGGGGGGGGGCCTACGAGCAGTACTTC. It codes for CASSPLRGGAYEQYF.

The chain carries TRBV5-1 and TRBJ2-7; 9 nucleotides align to TRBD1. After removal of 2 bases from V and 3 bases from J, the junction contained 6 bases not matched to a gene. CDR3 size: 15 residues. Germline CDR1 and CDR2: SGHRS and YFSETQ. The CDR3, as DNA: TGCGCCAGCAGCTTCGGGACAGGGACAATCTACGAGCAGTACTTC. Amino acids: CASSFGTGTIYEQYF. Looking up the rest from reference TRBV5-1 and TRBJ2-7 gives the full variable domain: KAGVTQTPRYLIKTRGQQVTLSCSPISGHRSVSWYQQTPGQGLQFLFEYFSETQRNKGNFPGRFSGRQFSNSRSEMNVSTLELGDSALYLCASSFGTGTIYEQYFGPGTRLTVT.

The chain combines TRBV2 with TRBJ2-3; D ambiguous. The CDR3 sequence is 15 residues long. Germline CDR1 and CDR2: SNHLY and FYNNEI. V lost 2 bases and J 0 bases, leaving 9 bases between the germline ends. The CDR3 nucleotides are TGTGCCAGCAGTGAATTAGCCGCTAGCACAGATACGCAGTATTTT. Residues: CASSELAASTDTQYF.

A remark on this clone: An end of the junction does not agree with germline; a read error may underlie this. The identical CDR3 is also encoded by other nucleotide sequences in the sample. Here the CDR3 DNA reads TGCAGCGTTGAAGACAGGGGCGAGGGAGAAAAACTGTTCTTT. Translating gives CSVEDRGEGEKLFF. The chain uses TRBV29-1 and TRBJ1-4; tentative D call: TRBD1 (6 bases). The CDR3 is made up of 14 amino acids. From germline, CDR1 is SQVTM and CDR2 ANQGSEA.

The count of this clone is one. This chain connects TRBV5-4 to TRBJ1-3; no firm D call. Germline CDR1 and CDR2: SGHNT and YYREEE (reference sequence). Between the trimmed V and J ends, which lost 0 bases and 9 bases, there was a span of 7 bases. This CDR3 has 12 amino acids. CDR3 amino acids: CASSLAQTTIYF. CDR3 coding DNA: TGTGCCAGCAGCTTGGCTCAGACCACCATATATTTT.

The chain employs TRBV6-5 and TRBJ1-3, with D unclear. The V end lost 2 bases, the J end lost 0 bases, and 8 bases lay between the germline ends. The CDR3 spans 15 residues. Looked up from germline, CDR1 is MNHEY and CDR2 is SVGAGI. The CDR3 DNA is TGTGCCAGCAGTTACGGAATATCCTCTGGAAACACCATATATTTT. Its translation is CASSYGISSGNTIYF.

The chain couples TRBV9 to TRBJ1-1, with 10 bases that match TRBD1. Per germline, CDR1 SGDLS and CDR2 YYNGEE. This CDR3 is built from 15 residues. V lost 4 bases to trimming and J lost 1 base; unmatched junction nucleotides: 4. The CDR3 reads CASSTGTGENTEAFF. DNA for the CDR3: TGTGCCAGCAGCACCGGGACAGGGGAGAACACTGAAGCTTTCTTT.

The V and J genes are TRBV2 and TRBJ2-2, with 10 bases matching TRBD1. Germline values: CDR1 SNHLY, CDR2 FYNNEI. The CDR3 consists of 16 residues. Trimming took 5 bases from V and 6 from J; bases not matched to a gene: 9. The CDR3 loop is CASSPRQGAIAGELFF. As DNA, the CDR3 is TGTGCCAGCAGTCCAAGACAGGGGGCGATCGCCGGGGAGCTGTTTTTT.